This passage covers 6 T cell receptor beta chains from one sample sequenced in a study of T cells in Graves' hyperthyroidism and ophthalmopathy. Authors of the study amplified TCR beta CDR3 regions from RNA transcripts. HTBI primers were the set used in a first-round RT-PCR of the TCR CDR3. MiXCR, run by TCRdb on the multiplex PCR reads, gives a single entry per CDR3 protein. The data contain 750,000 to 900,000 distinct CDR3 sequences, 35% to 45% of them seen just once; the ten biggest clones take up about 9%. Sequenced material: blood. The origin of the receptors is a man between 18 and 29 years old with Graves' hyperthyroidism.

At least ten counts were recorded for this clonotype. The chain recombines TRBV7-2 with TRBJ1-4; the D gene is possibly TRBD1 (5 bases). CDR1 and CDR2 from the germline V gene are SGHTA and FQGNSA. This CDR3 contains 14 residues. The V gene lost 5 bases and the J gene lost 6 bases, with 13 bases spanning the gap. The chain's CDR3 is CASSLLGLDEKLFF. CDR3 DNA sequence: TGTGCCAGCAGCCTCCTGGGGCTTGATGAAAAACTGTTTTTT.

This clonotype was seen once. The rearrangement joins TRBV2 to TRBJ2-5; TRBD1 matches at 11 bases. The V segment lost 6 bases and the J segment 5 bases; nucleotides outside the gene matches: 8. The CDR3 length is 15 residues. Germline V lookup: CDR1 SNHLY, CDR2 FYNNEI. CDR3 nucleotide sequence: TGTGCCAGCAGGGGACAGGGGGACAGGGGCGAGACCCAGTACTTC. Residues: CASRGQGDRGETQYF.

The CDR3 reads CASSRLTQNTEAFF. The CDR3 DNA sequence: TGTGCCAGCAGCAGGCTGACCCAGAACACTGAAGCTTTCTTT. The chain recombines TRBV7-2 with TRBJ1-1, with D uncertain. Trimming cost V 5 bases and J 1 base, with 11 bases left between them. The CDR3 runs to 14 residues. Germline CDR1 SGHTA, CDR2 FQGNSA.

The CDR3 sequence: CASNWGGQETQYF. CDR3 coding DNA: TGTGCCAGCAACTGGGGGGGGCAAGAGACCCAGTACTTC. This sequence joins TRBV7-2 and TRBJ2-5; TRBD2 matches at 7 bases. CDR1 is SGHTA, CDR2 FQGNSA, per germline. V was clipped by 7 bases and J by 2 bases; unmatched bases: 4. This CDR3 has 13 amino acids. Complete variable domain (other parts from reference TRBV7-2 and TRBJ2-5): GAGVSQSPSNKVTEKGKDVELRCDPISGHTALYWYRQSLGQGLEFLIYFQGNSAPDKSGLPSDRFSAERTGGSVSTLTIQRTQQEDSAVYLCASNWGGQETQYFGPGTRLLVL.

This clonotype was observed a few times. V usage is TRBV13 and J usage is TRBJ2-5, with 9 bases lining up with TRBD2. The CDR3 is 15 residues long. With V trimmed by 3 bases and J by 4 bases, 6 bases remained unmatched. CDR1 and CDR2 (germline): PRHDT, FYEKMQ (reference sequence). The CDR3 region has the DNA TGTGCCAGCAGCTTTCGAGCGGGGGGAGGAGAGACCCAGTACTTC. It encodes CASSFRAGGGETQYF. The full variable domain, completed using reference TRBV13 and TRBJ2-5, is AAGVIQSPRHLIKEKRETATLKCYPIPRHDTVYWYQQGPGQDPQFLISFYEKMQSDKGSIPDRFSAQQFSDYHSELNMSSLELGDSALYFCASSFRAGGGETQYFGPGTRLLVL.

This clonotype was seen at least ten times. The gene calls are TRBV29-1 and TRBJ2-5; TRBD2 matches at 9 bases. This CDR3 comprises 13 residues. CDR1 is SQVTM and CDR2 is ANQGSEA in the germline V gene. The junction had 4 bases not matched to a gene; V was cut back by 4 bases and J by 4 bases. CDR3 in DNA: TGCAGCGTTGGCGGGAGGGCCTCAGAGACCCAGTACTTC. Amino acid sequence: CSVGGRASETQYF. Full variable domain (remainder filled in from reference TRBV29-1 and TRBJ2-5): SAVISQKPSRDICQRGTSLTIQCQVDSQVTMMFWYRQQPGQSLTLIATANQGSEATYESGFVIDKFPISRPNLTFSTLTVSNMSPEDSSIYLCSVGGRASETQYFGPGTRLLVL.